This T cell receptor beta chain was sequenced in a study of blood T cell repertoires in COVID-19. The junction had 6 bases not matched to a gene; V was cut back by 2 bases and J by 5 bases. This CDR3 contains 15 residues. Per germline, CDR1 GTSNPN and CDR2 SVGIG (reference sequence). Here immunoSEQ multiplex PCR was the method, and the copy in TCRdb shows in-frame clones only, minus some. The sample records under 350,000 clones, roughly 89% being singletons. This clone appeared a single time. Sequenced material: peripheral blood. The chain recombines TRBV30 with TRBJ2-2, with TRBD1 matching 9 bases. This clonotype originated in a man aged 35 to 55 with acute or convalescent COVID-19. Here the CDR3 DNA reads TGTGCCTGGAGTCTCGGGACAGGGTTTACCGGGGAGCTGTTTTTT. Translating gives CAWSLGTGFTGELFF.